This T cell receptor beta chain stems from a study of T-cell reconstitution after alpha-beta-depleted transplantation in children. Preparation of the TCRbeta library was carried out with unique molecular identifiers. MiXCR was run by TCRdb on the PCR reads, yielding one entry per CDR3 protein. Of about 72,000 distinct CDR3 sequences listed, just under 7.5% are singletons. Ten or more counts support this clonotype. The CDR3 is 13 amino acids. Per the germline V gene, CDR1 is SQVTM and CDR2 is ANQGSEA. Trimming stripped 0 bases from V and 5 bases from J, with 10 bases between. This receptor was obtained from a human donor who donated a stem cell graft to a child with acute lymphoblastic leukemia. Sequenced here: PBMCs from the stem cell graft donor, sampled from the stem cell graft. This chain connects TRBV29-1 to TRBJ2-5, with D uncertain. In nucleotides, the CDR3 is TGCAGCGTTGAAGATTTACAGTTGGAGACCCAGTACTTC. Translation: CSVEDLQLETQYF.